This TCR beta chain emerged from a study of shared clonotypes between healthy human individuals. V gave up 4 bases and J gave up 5 bases; unmatched junction bases: 1. The CDR3 is 13 residues long. CDR1 is ENHRY, CDR2 SYGVKD, per germline. CD8 cells classed as naive were CD45RO-negative and positively selected for CCR7, excluding terminally differentiated effector memory CD45RA+ cells. Every donor, a Caucasian adult, lived in Nashville, Tennessee. Libraries were prepared by immunoSEQ multiplex PCR; TCRdb keeps only in-frame clonotypes and omits some of them. The sample consists of millions of clones, 85% to 95% of them appearing once. Notes on the study in general: The study generally estimated greater richness for naive than memory subsets. Despite large depth, sorted-subset datasets appeared incompletely sequenced. The researchers took only blood, and tissue repertoires probably look different.

Notes on this clone: The antigen remains unidentified.

V and J are TRBV10-3 and TRBJ1-2, with 10 nucleotides matching TRBD1. Source material: naive CD8+ T cells from PBMCs. This TCR was recovered from a man aged 18 to 29 in good health. Some clones in this sample may be carry-over from other donors' samples. The DNA of the CDR3 is TGTGCCATCAGTGGGGACAGGGGTTATGGCTACACCTTC. Protein: CAISGDRGYGYTF.